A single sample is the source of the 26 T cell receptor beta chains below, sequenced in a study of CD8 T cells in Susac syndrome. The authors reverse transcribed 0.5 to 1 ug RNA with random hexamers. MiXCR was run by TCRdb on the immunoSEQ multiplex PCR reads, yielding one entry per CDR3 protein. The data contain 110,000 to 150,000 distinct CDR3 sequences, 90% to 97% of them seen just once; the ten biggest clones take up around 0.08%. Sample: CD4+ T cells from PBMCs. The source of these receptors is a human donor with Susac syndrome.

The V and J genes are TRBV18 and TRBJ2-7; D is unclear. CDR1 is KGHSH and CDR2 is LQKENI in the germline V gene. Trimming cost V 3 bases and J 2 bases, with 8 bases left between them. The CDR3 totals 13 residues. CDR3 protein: CASSPTETYEQYF. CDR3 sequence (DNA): TGTGCCAGCTCACCCACTGAGACCTACGAGCAGTACTTC.

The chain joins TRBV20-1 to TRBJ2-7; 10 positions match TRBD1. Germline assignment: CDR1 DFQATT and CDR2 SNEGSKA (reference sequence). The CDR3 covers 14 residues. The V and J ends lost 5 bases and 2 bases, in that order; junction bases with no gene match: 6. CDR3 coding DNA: TGCAGTGCTCACCGACAGGGGGCGACCTACGAGCAGTACTTC. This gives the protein CSAHRQGATYEQYF.

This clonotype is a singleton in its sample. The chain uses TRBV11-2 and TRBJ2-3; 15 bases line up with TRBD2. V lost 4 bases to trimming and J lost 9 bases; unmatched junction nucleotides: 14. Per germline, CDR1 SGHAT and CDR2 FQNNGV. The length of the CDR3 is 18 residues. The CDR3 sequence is CASSYRKGLAGGQGTQYF. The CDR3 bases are TGTGCCAGCAGCTACCGAAAGGGACTAGCGGGGGGCCAGGGAACGCAGTATTTT.

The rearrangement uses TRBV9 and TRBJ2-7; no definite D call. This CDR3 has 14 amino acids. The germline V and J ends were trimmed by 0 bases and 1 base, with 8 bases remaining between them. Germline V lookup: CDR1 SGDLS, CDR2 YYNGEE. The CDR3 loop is CASSVGTASYEQYF. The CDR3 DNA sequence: TGTGCCAGCAGCGTAGGCACAGCATCCTACGAGCAGTACTTC.

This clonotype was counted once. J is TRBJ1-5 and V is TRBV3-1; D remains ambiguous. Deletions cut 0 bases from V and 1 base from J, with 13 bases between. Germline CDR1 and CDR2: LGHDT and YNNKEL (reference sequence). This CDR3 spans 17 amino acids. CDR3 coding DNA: TGTGCCAGCAGCCAAGATCTAGTCCTATGGAGCAATCAGCCCCAGCATTTT. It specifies CASSQDLVLWSNQPQHF.

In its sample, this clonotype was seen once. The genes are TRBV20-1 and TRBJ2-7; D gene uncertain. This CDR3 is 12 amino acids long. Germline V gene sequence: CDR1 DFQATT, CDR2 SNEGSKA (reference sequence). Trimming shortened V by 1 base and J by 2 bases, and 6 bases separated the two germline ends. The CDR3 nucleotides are TGCAGTGCTAGAGTAAGAACCTACGAGCAGTACTTC. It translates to CSARVRTYEQYF.

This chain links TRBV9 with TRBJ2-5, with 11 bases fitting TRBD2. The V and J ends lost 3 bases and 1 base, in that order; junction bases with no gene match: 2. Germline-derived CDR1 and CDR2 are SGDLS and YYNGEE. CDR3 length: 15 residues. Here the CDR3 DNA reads TGTGCCAGCAGCGCGACTAGCGGGATCCAAGAGACCCAGTACTTC. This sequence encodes CASSATSGIQETQYF.

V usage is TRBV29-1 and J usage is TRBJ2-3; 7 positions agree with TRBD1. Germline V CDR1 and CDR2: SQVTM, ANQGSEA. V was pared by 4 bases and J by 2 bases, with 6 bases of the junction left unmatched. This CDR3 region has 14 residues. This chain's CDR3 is CSVAPGQTTDTQYF. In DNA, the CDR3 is TGCAGCGTTGCCCCGGGACAGACCACAGATACGCAGTATTTT.

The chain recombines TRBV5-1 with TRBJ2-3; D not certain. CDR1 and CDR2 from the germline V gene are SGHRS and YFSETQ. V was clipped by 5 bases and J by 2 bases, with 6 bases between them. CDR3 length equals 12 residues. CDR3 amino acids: CASSRDTDTQYF. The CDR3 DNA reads TGCGCCAGCAGTCGAGACACAGATACGCAGTATTTT.

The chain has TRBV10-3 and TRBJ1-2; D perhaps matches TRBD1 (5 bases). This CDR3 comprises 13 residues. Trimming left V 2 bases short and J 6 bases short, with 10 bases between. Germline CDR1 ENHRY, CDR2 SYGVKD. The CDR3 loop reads CAISEQGGNGYTF. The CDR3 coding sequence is TGTGCCATCAGTGAGCAGGGAGGGAATGGCTACACCTTC.

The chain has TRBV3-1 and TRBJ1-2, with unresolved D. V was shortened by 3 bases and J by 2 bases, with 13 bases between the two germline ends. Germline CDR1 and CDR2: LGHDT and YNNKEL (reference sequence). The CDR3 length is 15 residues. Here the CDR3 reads CASSHYQTQNYGYTF. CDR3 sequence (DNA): TGTGCCAGCAGCCATTATCAGACTCAAAACTATGGCTACACCTTC.

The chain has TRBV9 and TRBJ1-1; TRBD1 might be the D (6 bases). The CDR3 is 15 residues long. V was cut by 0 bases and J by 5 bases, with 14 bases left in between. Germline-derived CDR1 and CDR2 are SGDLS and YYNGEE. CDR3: CASSVGGGQATEAFF. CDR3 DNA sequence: TGTGCCAGCAGCGTAGGTGGGGGGCAAGCGACTGAAGCTTTCTTT. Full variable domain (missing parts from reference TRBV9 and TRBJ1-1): DSGVTQTPKHLITATGQRVTLRCSPRSGDLSVYWYQQSLDQGLQFLIQYYNGEERAKGNILERFSAQQFPDLHSELNLSSLELGDSALYFCASSVGGGQATEAFFGQGTRLTVV.

Here the CDR3 reads CSVVAGPLNTEAFF. The CDR3, as DNA: TGCAGCGTGGTTGCAGGGCCTTTGAACACTGAAGCTTTCTTT. V is TRBV29-1 and J is TRBJ1-1; D possibly corresponds to TRBD1 (5 bases). CDR1 SQVTM and CDR2 ANQGSEA come from the germline V gene. The CDR3 is 14 residues long. V was clipped by 6 bases and J by 0 bases, with 14 bases between them.

For the CDR3, the DNA is TGTGCCAGCAGCTTGGGTCAGTTTACGAACACCGGGGAGCTGTTTTTT. This translates into CASSLGQFTNTGELFF. The V gene is TRBV5-6, the J gene TRBJ2-2; no firm D call. V gave up 0 bases and J gave up 0 bases, with 9 bases separating them. Germline V CDR1 and CDR2: SGHDT, YYEEEE. The CDR3 contains 16 residues.

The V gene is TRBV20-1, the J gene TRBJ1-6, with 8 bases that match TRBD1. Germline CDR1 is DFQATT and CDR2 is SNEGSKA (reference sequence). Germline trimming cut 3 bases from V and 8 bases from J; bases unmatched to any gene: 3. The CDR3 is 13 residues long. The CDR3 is CSASRGQDSPLHF. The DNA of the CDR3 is TGCAGTGCTAGCCGGGGACAGGATTCACCCCTCCACTTT.

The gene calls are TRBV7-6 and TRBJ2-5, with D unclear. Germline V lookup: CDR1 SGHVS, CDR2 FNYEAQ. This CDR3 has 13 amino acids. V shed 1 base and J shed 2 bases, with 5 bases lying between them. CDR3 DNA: TGTGCCAGCAGCTTAGGGCCGCAAGAGACCCAGTACTTC. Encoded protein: CASSLGPQETQYF.

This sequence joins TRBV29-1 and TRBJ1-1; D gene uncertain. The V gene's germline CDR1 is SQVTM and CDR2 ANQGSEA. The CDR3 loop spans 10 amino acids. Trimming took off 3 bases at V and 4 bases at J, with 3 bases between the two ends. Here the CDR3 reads CSVESTEAFF. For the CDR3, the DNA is TGCAGCGTTGAGTCCACTGAAGCTTTCTTT.

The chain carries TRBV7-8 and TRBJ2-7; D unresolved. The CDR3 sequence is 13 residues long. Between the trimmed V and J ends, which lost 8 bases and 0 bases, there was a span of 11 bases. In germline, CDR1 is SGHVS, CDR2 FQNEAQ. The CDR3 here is CASQKPSSYEQYF. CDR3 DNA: TGTGCCAGCCAAAAGCCGTCCTCCTACGAGCAGTACTTC.

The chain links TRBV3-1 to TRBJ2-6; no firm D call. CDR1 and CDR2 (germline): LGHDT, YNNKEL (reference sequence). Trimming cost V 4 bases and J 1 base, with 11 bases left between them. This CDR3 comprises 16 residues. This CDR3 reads CASSPLTVSGANVLTF. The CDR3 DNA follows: TGTGCCAGCAGCCCGCTGACGGTATCTGGGGCCAACGTCCTGACTTTC.

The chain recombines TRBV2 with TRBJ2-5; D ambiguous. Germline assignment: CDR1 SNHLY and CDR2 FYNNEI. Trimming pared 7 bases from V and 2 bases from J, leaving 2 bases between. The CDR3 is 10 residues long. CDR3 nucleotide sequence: TGTGCCAGCATGCAAGAGACCCAGTACTTC. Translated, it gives CASMQETQYF.

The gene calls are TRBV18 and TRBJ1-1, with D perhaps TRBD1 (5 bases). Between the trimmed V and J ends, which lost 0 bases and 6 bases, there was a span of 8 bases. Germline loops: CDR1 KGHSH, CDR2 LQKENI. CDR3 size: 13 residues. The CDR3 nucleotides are TGTGCCAGCTCACCACCAGACAGCCCTGAAGCTTTCTTT. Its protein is CASSPPDSPEAFF.

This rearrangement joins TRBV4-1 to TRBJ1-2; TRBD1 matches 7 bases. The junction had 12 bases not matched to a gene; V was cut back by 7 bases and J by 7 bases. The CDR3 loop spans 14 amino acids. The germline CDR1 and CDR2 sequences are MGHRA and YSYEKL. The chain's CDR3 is CASKTGLGRGGYTF. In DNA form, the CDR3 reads TGCGCCAGCAAGACAGGGCTCGGTAGAGGTGGCTACACCTTC.

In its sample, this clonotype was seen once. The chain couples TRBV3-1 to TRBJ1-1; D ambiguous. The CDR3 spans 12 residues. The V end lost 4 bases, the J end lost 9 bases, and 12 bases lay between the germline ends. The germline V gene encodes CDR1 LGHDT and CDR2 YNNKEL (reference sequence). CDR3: CASSLSTSQAFF. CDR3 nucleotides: TGTGCCAGCAGCCTCTCAACATCCCAAGCTTTCTTT.

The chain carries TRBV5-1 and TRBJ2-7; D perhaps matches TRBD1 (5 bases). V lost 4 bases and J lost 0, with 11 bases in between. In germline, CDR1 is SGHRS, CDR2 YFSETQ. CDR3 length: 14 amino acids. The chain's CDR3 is CASSGSTDSYEQYF. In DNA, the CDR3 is TGCGCCAGCAGCGGATCGACAGACTCCTACGAGCAGTACTTC.

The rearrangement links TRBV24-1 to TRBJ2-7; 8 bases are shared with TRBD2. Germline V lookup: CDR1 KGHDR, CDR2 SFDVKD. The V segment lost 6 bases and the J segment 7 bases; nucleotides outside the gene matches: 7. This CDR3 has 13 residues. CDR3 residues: CATSLAGSWEQYF. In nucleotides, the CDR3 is TGTGCCACCAGTTTAGCGGGGAGCTGGGAGCAGTACTTC.

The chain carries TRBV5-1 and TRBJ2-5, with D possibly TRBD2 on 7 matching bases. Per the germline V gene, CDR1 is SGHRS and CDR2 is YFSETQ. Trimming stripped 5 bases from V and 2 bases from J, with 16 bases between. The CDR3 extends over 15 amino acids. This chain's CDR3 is CASRLGGGQQETQYF. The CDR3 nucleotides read TGCGCCAGCAGACTTGGCGGGGGCCAACAAGAGACCCAGTACTTC.